Each of the 27 T cell receptor beta chains below was sequenced from the same sample in a study of T cell responses to AZD1222 COVID-19 vaccine (dated by TCRdb to about 2021). This specimen's time point label, per the study, means: baseline before first vaccination. Receptor libraries were prepared by the immunoSEQ multiplex PCR assay. The clones in this table, taken by TCRdb from immuneACCESS, are in-frame only. Not every clone is retained; where verified, under half of the shortfall comes from an unresolved V gene, and the cause of the rest is unknown. Present in this sample are about 120,000 clones, around 90% of which were seen just once. The ten most abundant clones make up roughly 7% of the sample. This material consisted of peripheral blood, taken on day 0 of AZD1222 vaccination. These receptors originate from an adult in good health.

The J gene is TRBJ2-5, the V gene TRBV6-1; tentatively, D is TRBD1 (6 bases). V was clipped by 6 bases and J by 1 base, with 9 bases between them. This CDR3 is 13 amino acids long. The germline V gene has CDR1 MNHNS and CDR2 SASEGT. The CDR3: CASRGHVQETQYF. For the CDR3, the DNA is TGTGCCAGCAGGGGACATGTCCAAGAGACCCAGTACTTC.

The chain uses TRBV27 and TRBJ1-1; perhaps TRBD1 as D (5 bases). This CDR3 contains 16 residues. Trimming removed 5 bases from V and 4 bases from J, with 20 bases in between. Germline values: CDR1 MNHEY, CDR2 SMNVEV (reference sequence). Here the CDR3 DNA reads TGTGCCAGCAGTCCGCGAACAGGCTCAGGCGGCACTGAAGCTTTCTTT. This gives the protein CASSPRTGSGGTEAFF.

The chain combines TRBV5-1 with TRBJ1-4; D remains unclear. CDR1 is SGHRS, CDR2 YFSETQ, per germline. The V end was cut by 0 bases, the J end by 1 base, with 7 bases between. This CDR3 comprises 15 residues. CDR3: CASSLAGQTNEKLFF. DNA of the CDR3: TGCGCCAGCAGCTTGGCCGGGCAAACTAATGAAAAACTGTTTTTT.

The J gene is TRBJ1-3, the V gene TRBV14; D remains unclear. The V gene lost 7 bases and the J gene lost 5 bases, with 15 bases spanning the gap. Germline values: CDR1 SGHDN, CDR2 FVKESK. The CDR3 spans 14 residues. CDR3 DNA sequence: TGTGCCAGCACCGCGACGTCAGGAAGAAACACCATATATTTT. Translated: CASTATSGRNTIYF.

The V and J genes are TRBV7-2 and TRBJ2-2; D remains unclear. The CDR3 extends over 13 amino acids. Trimming stripped 4 bases from V and 5 bases from J, with 8 bases between. Germline values: CDR1 SGHTA, CDR2 FQGNSA. The CDR3, as DNA: TGTGCCAGCAGCTCTGGACGGACCGGGGAGCTGTTTTTT. This gives the protein CASSSGRTGELFF.

V is TRBV5-8 and J is TRBJ2-3; D not resolved. Looked up from germline, CDR1 is SGHTS and CDR2 is YDEGEE. V shed 4 bases and J shed 3 bases, with 6 bases lying between them. The CDR3 has 12 residues. The chain's CDR3 is CASSDNTDTQYF. The CDR3 DNA is TGTGCCAGCAGCGACAATACAGATACGCAGTATTTT. Filled out from reference TRBV5-8 and TRBJ2-3, the complete variable domain reads EAGVTQSPTHLIKTRGQQATLRCSPISGHTSVYWYQQALGLGLQFLLWYDEGEERNRGNFPPRFSGRQFPNYSSELNVNALELEDSALYLCASSDNTDTQYFGPGTRLTVL.

The CDR3 here is CASGMFQGSSGNTIYF. The CDR3 nucleotides read TGTGCCAGCGGAATGTTCCAGGGCTCCTCTGGAAACACCATATATTTT. V and J are TRBV28 and TRBJ1-3, with a tentative D call TRBD1 (5 bases). Looked up from germline, CDR1 is MDHEN and CDR2 is SYDVKM. The CDR3 consists of 16 residues. V was clipped by 8 bases and J by 0 bases, with 17 bases between them.

The chain combines TRBV15 with TRBJ1-6; 7 bases agree with TRBD1. With 0 bases clipped from V and 4 bases from J, the junction kept 9 bases outside the gene matches. CDR1 is LNHNV and CDR2 is YYDKDF in the germline V gene (reference sequence). There are 18 residues in the CDR3. CDR3 nucleotides: TGTGCCACCAGCAGAGAGGGCAGGGGGGTAGCGTATAATTCACCCCTCCACTTT. Translation gives CATSREGRGVAYNSPLHF.

The J gene is TRBJ1-1, the V gene TRBV5-4; D is undetermined. The length of the CDR3 is 15 residues. V lost 0 bases and J 0 bases, leaving 9 bases between the germline ends. Germline CDR1 is SGHNT and CDR2 is YYREEE (reference sequence). CDR3 residues: CASSLVDGMNTEAFF. The DNA of the CDR3 is TGTGCCAGCAGCTTGGTCGACGGGATGAACACTGAAGCTTTCTTT.

The chain has TRBV28 and TRBJ1-1; D unclear. Trimming cost V 6 bases and J 4 bases, with 21 bases left between them. CDR3 length: 16 amino acids. Germline-derived CDR1 and CDR2 are MDHEN and SYDVKM. CDR3 nucleotides: TGTGCCAGCAGGGATCAGGCGAAAGCCTTGAGCACTGAAGCTTTCTTT. Its translation is CASRDQAKALSTEAFF.

This chain links TRBV7-9 with TRBJ1-2; D unclear. CDR1 and CDR2 from the germline V gene are SEHNR and FQNEAQ (reference sequence). The CDR3 extends over 13 amino acids. With 3 bases removed from V and 0 bases from J, the gap between germline ends came to 5 bases. CDR3 sequence: CASSFTTNYGYTF. In nucleotides, the CDR3 is TGTGCCAGCAGCTTTACAACTAACTATGGCTACACCTTC. Full variable domain (missing parts from reference TRBV7-9 and TRBJ1-2): DTGVSQNPRHKITKRGQNVTFRCDPISEHNRLYWYRQTLGQGPEFLTYFQNEAQLEKSRLLSDRFSAERPKGSFSTLEIQRTEQGDSAMYLCASSFTTNYGYTFGSGTRLTVV.

This clone appeared once. This chain connects TRBV10-2 to TRBJ2-1; D is possibly TRBD2 (6 bases). CDR1 and CDR2 (germline): WSHSY, SAAADI. The CDR3 sequence is 16 residues long. V gave up 6 bases and J gave up 7 bases, with 22 bases separating them. CDR3 region: CASRGPRQAGMNEQFF. The CDR3, as DNA: TGCGCCAGCAGGGGGCCTAGGCAAGCGGGTATGAATGAGCAGTTCTTC.

The chain is built from TRBV6-4 and TRBJ1-5; maybe TRBD1 (5 bases). The germline CDR1 and CDR2 sequences are MRHNA and SNTAGT. V was clipped by 3 bases and J by 7 bases, with 13 bases between them. The CDR3 totals 14 residues. The CDR3 is CASSEGPGLQPQHF. In nucleotides, the CDR3 is TGTGCCAGCAGTGAAGGTCCGGGACTACAGCCCCAGCATTTT.

The chain couples TRBV2 to TRBJ1-2, with a tentative D call TRBD1 (6 bases). CDR1 SNHLY and CDR2 FYNNEI come from the germline V gene. The CDR3 length is 15 residues. The V end lost 11 bases, the J end lost 1 base, and 20 bases lay between the germline ends. The CDR3, as DNA: TGTGCCTTTCCGATGACGGACAGCCTTAACTATGGCTACACCTTC. This codes for CAFPMTDSLNYGYTF.

The chain recombines TRBV24-1 with TRBJ1-2; D possibly corresponds to TRBD1 (5 bases). The germline gives CDR1 KGHDR, CDR2 SFDVKD. V was pared by 7 bases and J by 0 bases, with 11 bases between. The CDR3 consists of 14 residues. The CDR3 here is CATRSQDPNYGYTF. The CDR3 DNA sequence: TGTGCCACCAGATCACAGGACCCTAACTATGGCTACACCTTC.

This rearrangement joins TRBV2 to TRBJ1-1; the D gene is possibly TRBD1 (5 bases). Trimming cost V 5 bases and J 0 bases, with 10 bases left between them. Germline CDR1 SNHLY, CDR2 FYNNEI. CDR3 length: 14 residues. In DNA form, the CDR3 reads TGTGCCAGCAGTTGGGGGAGTCTGAACACTGAAGCTTTCTTT. Protein product: CASSWGSLNTEAFF.

Only one count was recorded for this clone. The rearrangement joins TRBV28 to TRBJ1-4; D unclear. The CDR3 covers 15 residues. V shed 5 bases and J shed 7 bases, with 17 bases lying between them. In germline, CDR1 is MDHEN, CDR2 SYDVKM. CDR3 in DNA: TGTGCCAGCAGTCCCCATGGGGATTACATTGAAAAACTGTTTTTT. It codes for CASSPHGDYIEKLFF.

The gene calls are TRBV27 and TRBJ1-3; no definite D call. The germline V and J ends were trimmed by 6 bases and 1 base, with 25 bases remaining between them. Germline CDR1 is MNHEY and CDR2 is SMNVEV (reference sequence). This CDR3 has 19 residues. The DNA of the CDR3 is TGTGCCAGCAGCGGCTCCGGGATCGGGGTCCTCTTGTCTGGAAACACCATATATTTT. Translated: CASSGSGIGVLLSGNTIYF.

This sequence joins TRBV28 and TRBJ2-2, with 9 bases lining up with TRBD1. Germline V gene lookup returns CDR1 MDHEN and CDR2 SYDVKM. The CDR3 is 14 residues long. J gave up 3 bases and V 6 bases, and 2 bases lay outside the gene matches. Here the CDR3 reads CASSRTGDTGELFF. CDR3 sequence (DNA): TGTGCCAGCAGCCGGACAGGGGACACCGGGGAGCTGTTTTTT.

The chain joins TRBV28 to TRBJ1-2; TRBD1 is a possible D gene (5 bases). The CDR3 spans 19 residues. V lost 4 bases and J 6 bases, leaving 30 bases between the germline ends. Germline V gene sequence: CDR1 MDHEN, CDR2 SYDVKM. For the CDR3, the DNA is TGTGCCAGCAGTTCCGACTGGAAACGGGGGGAGGAGGTATTTGATGGCTACACCTTC. It specifies CASSSDWKRGEEVFDGYTF.

The chain is built from TRBV5-4 and TRBJ2-5, with D perhaps TRBD1 (6 bases). The germline V gene encodes CDR1 SGHNT and CDR2 YYREEE (reference sequence). The CDR3 covers 16 residues. V gave up 4 bases and J gave up 3 bases, with 19 bases separating them. The CDR3 region is CASSPDAARTEETQYF. Here the CDR3 DNA reads TGTGCCAGCAGCCCGGACGCCGCCCGGACAGAAGAGACCCAGTACTTC.

The CDR3 protein is CASSGDRGPGNEKLFF. CDR3 DNA sequence: TGTGCCAGCAGTGGGGACAGGGGGCCTGGTAATGAAAAACTGTTTTTT. V and J are TRBV2 and TRBJ1-4, with 12 bases fitting TRBD1. CDR3 length: 16 residues. After removal of 4 bases from V and 4 bases from J, the junction contained 4 bases not matched to a gene. Germline V CDR1 and CDR2: SNHLY, FYNNEI. Variable domain in full (rest from reference TRBV2 and TRBJ1-4): EPEVTQTPSHQVTQMGQEVILRCVPISNHLYFYWYRQILGQKVEFLVSFYNNEISEKSEIFDDQFSVERPDGSNFTLKIRSTKLEDSAMYFCASSGDRGPGNEKLFFGSGTQLSVL.

In this sample, this clone turned up a few times. In DNA form, the CDR3 reads TGTGCCAGTAGTGTGAAGGGTGGCAATCAGCCCCAGCATTTT. Its protein product is CASSVKGGNQPQHF. The chain combines TRBV19 with TRBJ1-5; D unclear. Trimming pared 5 bases from V and 2 bases from J, leaving 10 bases between. Germline assignment: CDR1 LNHDA and CDR2 SQIVND (reference sequence). The CDR3 is 14 amino acids.

This clone has only one observation. A junction boundary mismatches the germline segment, possibly from a read error. The chain employs TRBV5-1 and TRBJ2-2; a possible D gene is TRBD2 (5 bases). CDR3 length equals 15 residues. The germline V gene encodes CDR1 SGHRS and CDR2 YFSETQ. In DNA, the CDR3 is TGCGCCAGCAGCCTGGCCGGGATGAACTCCGGGGAGCTGTTTTTT. Amino acid sequence: CASSLAGMNSGELFF.

The chain uses TRBV9 and TRBJ1-4, with a tentative D call TRBD1 (6 bases). The germline CDR1 and CDR2 sequences are SGDLS and YYNGEE. The CDR3 sequence is 16 residues long. Trimming left V 4 bases short and J 0 bases short, with 13 bases between. This CDR3 reads CASSPTYRATNEKLFF. The CDR3 DNA sequence: TGTGCCAGCAGCCCGACCTACAGGGCAACTAATGAAAAACTGTTTTTT. Looking up the rest from reference TRBV9 and TRBJ1-4 gives the full variable domain: DSGVTQTPKHLITATGQRVTLRCSPRSGDLSVYWYQQSLDQGLQFLIQYYNGEERAKGNILERFSAQQFPDLHSELNLSSLELGDSALYFCASSPTYRATNEKLFFGSGTQLSVL.

This chain joins TRBV19 and TRBJ1-5, with D uncertain. From germline, CDR1 is LNHDA and CDR2 SQIVND (reference sequence). The CDR3 runs 17 residues. V was pared by 5 bases and J by 3 bases, with 20 bases between. The CDR3: CASSGRPNELFNQPQHF. The CDR3 DNA sequence: TGTGCCAGTAGTGGTAGACCCAACGAGCTATTCAATCAGCCCCAGCATTTT.

The genes are TRBV6-5 and TRBJ2-3; D gene uncertain. Between the trimmed V and J ends, which lost 10 bases and 0 bases, there was a span of 11 bases. Per germline, CDR1 MNHEY and CDR2 SVGAGI. CDR3 size: 13 residues. CDR3 in DNA: TGTGCCACCCAGTTATGGAGCACAGATACGCAGTATTTT. This sequence encodes CATQLWSTDTQYF.